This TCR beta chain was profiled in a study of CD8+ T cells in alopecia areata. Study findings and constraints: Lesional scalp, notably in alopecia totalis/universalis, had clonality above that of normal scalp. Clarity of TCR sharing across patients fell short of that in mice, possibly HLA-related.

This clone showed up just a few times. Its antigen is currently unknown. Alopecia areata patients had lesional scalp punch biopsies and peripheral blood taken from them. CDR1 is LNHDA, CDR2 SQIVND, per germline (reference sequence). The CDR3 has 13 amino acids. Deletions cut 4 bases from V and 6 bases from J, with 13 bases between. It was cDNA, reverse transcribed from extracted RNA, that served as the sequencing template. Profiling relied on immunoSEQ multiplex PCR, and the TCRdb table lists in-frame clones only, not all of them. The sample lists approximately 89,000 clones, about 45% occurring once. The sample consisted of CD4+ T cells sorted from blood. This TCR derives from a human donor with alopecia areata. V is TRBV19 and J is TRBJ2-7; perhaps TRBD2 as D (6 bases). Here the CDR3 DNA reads TGTGCCAGTAGTACGGGACTCCGAGGCGAGCAGTACTTC. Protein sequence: CASSTGLRGEQYF.